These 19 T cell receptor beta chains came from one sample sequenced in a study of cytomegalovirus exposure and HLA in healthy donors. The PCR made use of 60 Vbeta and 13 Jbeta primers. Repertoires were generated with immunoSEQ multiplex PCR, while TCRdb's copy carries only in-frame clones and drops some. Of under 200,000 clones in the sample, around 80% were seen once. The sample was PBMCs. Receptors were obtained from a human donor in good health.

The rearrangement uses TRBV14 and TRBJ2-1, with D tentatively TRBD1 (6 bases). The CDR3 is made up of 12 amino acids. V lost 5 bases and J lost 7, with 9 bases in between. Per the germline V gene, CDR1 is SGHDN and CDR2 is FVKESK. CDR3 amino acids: CASSKQGNEQFF. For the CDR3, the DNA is TGTGCCAGCAGCAAACAGGGAAATGAGCAGTTCTTC. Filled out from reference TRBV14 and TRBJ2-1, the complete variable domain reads EAGVTQFPSHSVIEKGQTVTLRCDPISGHDNLYWYRRVMGKEIKFLLHFVKESKQDESGMPNNRFLAERTGGTYSTLKVQPAELEDSGVYFCASSKQGNEQFFGPGTRLTVL.

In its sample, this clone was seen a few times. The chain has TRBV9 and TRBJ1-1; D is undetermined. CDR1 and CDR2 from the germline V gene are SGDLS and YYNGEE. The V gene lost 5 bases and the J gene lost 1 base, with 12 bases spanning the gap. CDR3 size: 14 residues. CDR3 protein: CASSRGLTNTEAFF. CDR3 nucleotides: TGTGCCAGCAGTCGAGGACTCACGAACACTGAAGCTTTCTTT.

The DNA of the CDR3 is TGCGCCAGCGCCGTTCAGGGGTTCACTAATGAAAAACTGTTTTTT. Its protein is CASAVQGFTNEKLFF. The chain carries TRBV5-1 and TRBJ1-4; perhaps TRBD1 as D (6 bases). V was cut by 7 bases and J by 2 bases, with 15 bases left in between. Germline CDR1 reads SGHRS; CDR2 reads YFSETQ. CDR3 length: 15 residues.

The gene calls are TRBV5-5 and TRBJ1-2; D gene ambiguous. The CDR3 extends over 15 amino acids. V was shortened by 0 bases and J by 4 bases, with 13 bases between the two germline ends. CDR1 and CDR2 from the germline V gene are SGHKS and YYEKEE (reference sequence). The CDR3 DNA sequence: TGTGCCAGCAGCTTGGCTTTTCCGGGTCGCTATGGCTACACCTTC. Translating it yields CASSLAFPGRYGYTF.

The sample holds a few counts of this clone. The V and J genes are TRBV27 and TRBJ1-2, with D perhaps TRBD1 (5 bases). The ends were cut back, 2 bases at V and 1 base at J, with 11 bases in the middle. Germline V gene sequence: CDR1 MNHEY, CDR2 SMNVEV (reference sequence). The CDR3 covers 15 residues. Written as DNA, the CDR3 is TGTGCCAGCAGTTTACGGATGGGACTTAACTATGGCTACACCTTC. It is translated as CASSLRMGLNYGYTF.

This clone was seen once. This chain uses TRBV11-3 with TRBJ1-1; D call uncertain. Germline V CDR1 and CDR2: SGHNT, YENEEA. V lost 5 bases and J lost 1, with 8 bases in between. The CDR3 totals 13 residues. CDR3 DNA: TGTGCCAGCAGCCCCCAATCGAACACTGAAGCTTTCTTT. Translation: CASSPQSNTEAFF.

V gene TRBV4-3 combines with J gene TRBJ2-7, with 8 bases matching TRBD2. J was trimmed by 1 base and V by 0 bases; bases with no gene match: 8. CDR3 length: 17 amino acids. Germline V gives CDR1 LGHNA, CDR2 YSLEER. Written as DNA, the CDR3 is TGCGCCAGCAGCCAAGATCATGGCGGGGGGCAGTCCTACGAGCAGTACTTC. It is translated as CASSQDHGGGQSYEQYF.

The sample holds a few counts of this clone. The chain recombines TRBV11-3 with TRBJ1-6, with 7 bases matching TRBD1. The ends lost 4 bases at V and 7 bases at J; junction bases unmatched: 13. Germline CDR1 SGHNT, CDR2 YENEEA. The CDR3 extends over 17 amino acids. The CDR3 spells CASSSSLVTGSNSPLHF. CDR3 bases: TGTGCCAGCAGCTCATCTTTAGTGACAGGGTCAAATTCACCCCTCCACTTT. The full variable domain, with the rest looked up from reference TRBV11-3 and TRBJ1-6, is EAGVVQSPRYKIIEKKQPVAFWCNPISGHNTLYWYLQNLGQGPELLIRYENEEAVDDSQLPKDRFSAERLKGVDSTLKIQPAELGDSAVYLCASSSSLVTGSNSPLHFGNGTRLTVT.

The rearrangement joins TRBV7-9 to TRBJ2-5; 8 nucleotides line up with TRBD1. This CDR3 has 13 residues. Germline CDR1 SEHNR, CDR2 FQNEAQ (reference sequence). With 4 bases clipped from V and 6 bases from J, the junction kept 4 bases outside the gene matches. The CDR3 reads CASSSDRGQTQYF. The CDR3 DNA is TGTGCCAGCAGCTCAGACAGGGGTCAGACCCAGTACTTC. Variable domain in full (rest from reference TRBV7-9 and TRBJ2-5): DTGVSQNPRHKITKRGQNVTFRCDPISEHNRLYWYRQTLGQGPEFLTYFQNEAQLEKSRLLSDRFSAERPKGSFSTLEIQRTEQGDSAMYLCASSSDRGQTQYFGPGTRLLVL.

The CDR3 loop reads CASSISDSSYNSPLHF. The DNA for the CDR3 is TGTGCCAGTAGTATTTCGGACAGCTCCTATAATTCACCCCTCCACTTT. The chain employs TRBV19 and TRBJ1-6; perhaps TRBD1 as D (6 bases). V was clipped by 3 bases and J by 0 bases, with 9 bases between them. In germline, CDR1 is LNHDA, CDR2 SQIVND (reference sequence). The CDR3 has 16 residues.

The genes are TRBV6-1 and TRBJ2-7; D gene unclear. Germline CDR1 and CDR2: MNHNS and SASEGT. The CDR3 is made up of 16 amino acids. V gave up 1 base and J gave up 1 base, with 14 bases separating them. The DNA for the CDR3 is TGTGCCAGCAGTGAAGTTCCATCCACTCCTTCCTACGAGCAGTACTTC. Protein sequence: CASSEVPSTPSYEQYF.

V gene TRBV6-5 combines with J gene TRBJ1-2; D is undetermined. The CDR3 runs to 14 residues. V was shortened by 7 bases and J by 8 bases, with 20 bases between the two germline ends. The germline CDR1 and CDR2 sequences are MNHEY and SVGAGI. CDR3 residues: CASTYNGGLSGYTF. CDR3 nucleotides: TGTGCCAGCACATACAATGGAGGGCTGAGCGGCTACACCTTC.

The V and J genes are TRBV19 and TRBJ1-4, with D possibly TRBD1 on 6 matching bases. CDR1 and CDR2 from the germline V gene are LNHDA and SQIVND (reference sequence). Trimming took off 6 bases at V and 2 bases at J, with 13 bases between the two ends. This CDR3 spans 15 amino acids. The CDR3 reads CASRPTGWTNEKLFF. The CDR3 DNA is TGTGCCAGTAGACCAACAGGGTGGACTAATGAAAAACTGTTTTTT.

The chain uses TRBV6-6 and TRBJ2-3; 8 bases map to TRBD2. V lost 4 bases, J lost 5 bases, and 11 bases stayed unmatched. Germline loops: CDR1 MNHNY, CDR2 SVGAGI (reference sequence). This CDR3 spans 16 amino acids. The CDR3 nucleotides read TGTGCCAGCAGTTTGTTCGGGGGGGGGCCTAAAGATACGCAGTATTTT. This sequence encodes CASSLFGGGPKDTQYF.

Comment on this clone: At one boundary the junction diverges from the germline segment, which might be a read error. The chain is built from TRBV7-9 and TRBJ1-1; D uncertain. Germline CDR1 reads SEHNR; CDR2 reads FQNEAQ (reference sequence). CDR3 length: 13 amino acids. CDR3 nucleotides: TGTTCCAGCAGCCCCTCGAAGGTGGGAGGAGCTTTCTTT. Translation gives CSSSPSKVGGAFF. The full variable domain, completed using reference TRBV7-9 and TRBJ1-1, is DTGVSQNPRHKITKRGQNVTFRCDPISEHNRLYWYRQTLGQGPEFLTYFQNEAQLEKSRLLSDRFSAERPKGSFSTLEIQRTEQGDSAMYLCSSSPSKVGGAFFGQGTRLTVV.

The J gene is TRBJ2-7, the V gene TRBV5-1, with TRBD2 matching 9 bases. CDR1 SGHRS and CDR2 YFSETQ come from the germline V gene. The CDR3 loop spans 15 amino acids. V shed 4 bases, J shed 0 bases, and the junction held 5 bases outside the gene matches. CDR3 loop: CASSAGGTDSYEQYF. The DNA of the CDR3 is TGCGCCAGCAGCGCGGGAGGGACAGACTCCTACGAGCAGTACTTC. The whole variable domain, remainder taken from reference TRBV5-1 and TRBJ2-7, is KAGVTQTPRYLIKTRGQQVTLSCSPISGHRSVSWYQQTPGQGLQFLFEYFSETQRNKGNFPGRFSGRQFSNSRSEMNVSTLELGDSALYLCASSAGGTDSYEQYFGPGTRLTVT.

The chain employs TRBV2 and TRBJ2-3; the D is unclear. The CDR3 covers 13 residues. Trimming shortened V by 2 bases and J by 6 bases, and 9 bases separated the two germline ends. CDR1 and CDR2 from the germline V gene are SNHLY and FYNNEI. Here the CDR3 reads CASSEPGSDTQYF. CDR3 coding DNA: TGTGCCAGCAGTGAACCAGGTTCGGATACGCAGTATTTT.

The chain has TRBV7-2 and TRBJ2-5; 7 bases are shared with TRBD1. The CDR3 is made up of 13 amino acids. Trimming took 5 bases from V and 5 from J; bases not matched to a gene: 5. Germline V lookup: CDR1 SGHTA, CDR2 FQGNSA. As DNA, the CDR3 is TGTGCCAGCAGCCCGGGACAGTGGGAGACCCAGTACTTC. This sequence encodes CASSPGQWETQYF.

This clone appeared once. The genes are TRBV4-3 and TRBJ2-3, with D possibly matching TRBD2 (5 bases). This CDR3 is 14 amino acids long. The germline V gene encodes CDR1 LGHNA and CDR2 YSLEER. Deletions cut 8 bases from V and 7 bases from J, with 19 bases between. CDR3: CASGLLGSEHTQYF. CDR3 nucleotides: TGCGCCAGCGGATTATTGGGTAGCGAGCATACGCAGTATTTT.